The rows below give T cell receptor beta chains drawn from one sample of a study of T cell responses to AZD1222 COVID-19 vaccine. The method was immunoSEQ multiplex PCR; TCRdb's version includes in-frame clones alone and lacks a portion of them. The repertoire includes some 55,000 clones, about 90% of them detected once, and 3% to 4% sits in the top ten. The sequenced sample was peripheral blood, obtained on day 0 of AZD1222 vaccination. The source of these receptors is an adult in good health. Each CDR3 is given with its conserved first and last residue. A D gene is named only where the DNA matches it firmly. Not all rows give a size; the values are once, few, many and, for expanded clones, a class.

TRBJ2-7 - - TRBV29-1 15 TGCAGCGTTGAAGGGGACGAACAGAGTTCCTACGAGCAGTACTTC CSVEGDEQSSYEQYF
TRBJ1-6 TRBD1 - TRBV6-2/TRBV6-3 14 TGTGCCAGCAGTTTTACAGGGGGCAGCTCACCCCTCCACTTT CASSFTGGSSPLHF
TRBJ1-5 - - TRBV12-3/TRBV12-4 12 TGTGCCAGCAGTTTGAACCTTCAGCCCCAGCATTTT CASSLNLQPQHF
TRBJ1-2 TRBD1 - TRBV2 14 TGTGCCAGCAGTCCCCAAGGACAGGGAAGGTTCGACACCTTC CASSPQGQGRFDTF
TRBJ2-3 TRBD2 - TRBV11-2 17 TGTGCCAGCAGCTCTCCCGTAGCGGGTTCCCGATTGGATACGCAGTATTTT CASSSPVAGSRLDTQYF
TRBJ2-3 - - TRBV10-3 11 TGTGCCATCAGTGATACAGATACGCAGTATTTT CAISDTDTQYF
TRBJ1-3 - once TRBV6-5 15 TGTGCCAGCAGTTACTCGAGGGTGGAGGGAAACACCATATATTTT CASSYSRVEGNTIYF
TRBJ1-1 - - TRBV4-3 13 TGCGCCAGCAGCCAAGTAACAGAGACTGAAGCTTTCTTT CASSQVTETEAFF
TRBJ1-1 TRBD1 - TRBV30 14 TGTGCCTGGAGTTCAGGACAGGGGAACACTGAAGCTTTCTTT CAWSSGQGNTEAFF
TRBJ1-5 - few TRBV18 15 TGTGCCAGCTCCGAGGGAGCAGTTCGCCGCCAGCCCCAGCATTTT CASSEGAVRRQPQHF
TRBJ2-7 TRBD1 once TRBV5-1 14 TGCGCCAGCAGCTTGAGACAGGGGAGCGACGAGCAGTACTTC CASSLRQGSDEQYF
TRBJ1-6 - - TRBV20-1 11 TGCAGTGCTCGGGGTCTGAATTCCCTCCACTTT CSARGLNSLHF
TRBJ2-3 - - TRBV10-1 16 TGCGCCAGCAGTGAAACCGGGTCCTACCTGGGGGATACGCAGTATTTT CASSETGSYLGDTQYF
TRBJ1-1 - - TRBV7-9 11 TGTGCCAGCAGCCTCGCGAGTGAAGCTTTCTTT CASSLASEAFF
TRBJ1-3 - few TRBV18 14 TGTGCCAGCTCACCAGAGACAAATAGAAACACCATATATTTT CASSPETNRNTIYF
TRBJ1-3 - - TRBV5-6 13 TGTGCCAGCAGACAGTACGCTGGAAACACCATATATTTT CASRQYAGNTIYF